The following is a T cell receptor beta chain sequence with its context. Data came from immunoSEQ multiplex PCR; TCRdb stores just in-frame clones and leaves some out. The sample lists some 150,000 clones, approximately 87% occurring once. The data were taken from a study of blood T cell repertoires in COVID-19. This CDR3 contains 15 residues. This receptor was identified in a man aged 50 or older with active COVID-19. What was sequenced was peripheral blood. The chain links TRBV21-1 to TRBJ2-3; TRBD2 was called by the table and not checked on the DNA. TRBV21-1 is a pseudogene segment. The chain's CDR3 is CASGRGTTSPDTQYF. CDR3 DNA sequence: TGTGCCAGCGGACGGGGGACCACCTCCCCGGATACGCAGTATTTT.